Listed below are T cell receptor beta chains from one sample, sequenced in a study of T cell responses to AZD1222 COVID-19 vaccine. Sequenced by immunoSEQ multiplex PCR; TCRdb stores in-frame clones only, minus some. The data show 150,000 to 200,000 clones, under 95% seen once. This specimen consisted of peripheral blood, obtained on day 0 of MenACWY control vaccination. These receptors were collected from an adult in good health. CDR3s leave out the opening cysteine and the closing phenylalanine or tryptophan. The order of the fields is V gene, J gene, CDR3 protein.

v_gene: TRBV4-1; j_gene: TRBJ2-1; CDR3aa: ASSQGPIAGEQF
v_gene: TRBV2; j_gene: TRBJ2-6; CDR3aa: ASSKQGAGANVLT
v_gene: TRBV12-5; j_gene: TRBJ1-1; CDR3aa: ASGLGQNTEAF
v_gene: TRBV27; j_gene: TRBJ1-5; CDR3aa: ASSSIQRRGNQPQH
v_gene: TRBV19; j_gene: TRBJ1-5; CDR3aa: ASSSADSLNQPQH
v_gene: TRBV24-1; j_gene: TRBJ2-2; CDR3aa: ATGVSVASTHTGELF
v_gene: TRBV6-2/TRBV6-3; j_gene: TRBJ2-6; CDR3aa: ASSYRTVAGANVLT
v_gene: TRBV9; j_gene: TRBJ2-7; CDR3aa: ASSQREGGSYEQY
v_gene: TRBV3-1/TRBV3-2; j_gene: TRBJ1-2; CDR3aa: ASSQVGRVEVYGYT
v_gene: TRBV28; j_gene: TRBJ1-1; CDR3aa: ASSLLGTEAF
v_gene: TRBV18; j_gene: TRBJ2-7; CDR3aa: ASSRDRGSYEQY
v_gene: TRBV28; j_gene: TRBJ1-2; CDR3aa: ASSWALGQGTYGYT
v_gene: TRBV9; j_gene: TRBJ1-1; CDR3aa: ASSRDRNTEAF
v_gene: TRBV10-2; j_gene: TRBJ2-1; CDR3aa: ASEAGRRNEQF
v_gene: TRBV2; j_gene: TRBJ1-2; CDR3aa: ASSDTFRGLEGYT
v_gene: TRBV28; j_gene: TRBJ1-2; CDR3aa: ASSPSIGNRAGGYT
v_gene: TRBV2; j_gene: TRBJ2-5; CDR3aa: ASRLRQEGFAAQY
v_gene: TRBV18; j_gene: TRBJ1-2; CDR3aa: ASSPSTGINYGYT
v_gene: TRBV20-1; j_gene: TRBJ2-7; CDR3aa: SASGQQGARYEQY
v_gene: TRBV7-3; j_gene: TRBJ2-5; CDR3aa: ASSFQGGGQETQY
v_gene: TRBV5-5; j_gene: TRBJ1-2; CDR3aa: ASSTQVGGGYT
v_gene: TRBV5-1; j_gene: TRBJ2-7; CDR3aa: ASSDRLAASEQY
v_gene: TRBV19; j_gene: TRBJ1-5; CDR3aa: ASTPAGQGKQPQH
v_gene: TRBV3-1/TRBV3-2; j_gene: TRBJ2-5; CDR3aa: ASSRTSGGQETQY
v_gene: TRBV6-1; j_gene: TRBJ1-5; CDR3aa: ASSETWRAQPQH
v_gene: TRBV2; j_gene: TRBJ1-1; CDR3aa: ASDKGRGTEAF
v_gene: TRBV6-5; j_gene: TRBJ1-1; CDR3aa: ASSYNGNTEAF
v_gene: TRBV6-5; j_gene: TRBJ2-5; CDR3aa: ASTPGLQETQY
v_gene: TRBV5-6; j_gene: TRBJ1-4; CDR3aa: ASSLRGQGEKLF
v_gene: TRBV29-1; j_gene: TRBJ1-4; CDR3aa: SVEGRGEKLF
v_gene: TRBV12-1; j_gene: TRBJ2-1; CDR3aa: ASSYVSGSLYNEQF
v_gene: TRBV6-5; j_gene: TRBJ1-5; CDR3aa: ASSPRQGNQPQH
v_gene: TRBV28; j_gene: TRBJ1-5; CDR3aa: ASSTGQGYNQPQH
v_gene: TRBV5-1; j_gene: TRBJ2-7; CDR3aa: ASSPRPQGDEQY
v_gene: TRBV11-3; j_gene: TRBJ2-7; CDR3aa: ASSPRLAEPYEQY
v_gene: TRBV5-1; j_gene: TRBJ2-1; CDR3aa: ASSLDGRRSSYNEQF
v_gene: TRBV27; j_gene: TRBJ2-5; CDR3aa: ASSLWGSQETQY
v_gene: TRBV7-3; j_gene: TRBJ1-6; CDR3aa: ASSFSPSEPLH
v_gene: TRBV10-3; j_gene: TRBJ2-1; CDR3aa: AISSGTSVNEQF
v_gene: TRBV5-1; j_gene: TRBJ2-2; CDR3aa: ASSLGTTGGDRTGELF
v_gene: TRBV6-5; j_gene: TRBJ1-2; CDR3aa: ASSYKSEGNYGYT
v_gene: TRBV12-3/TRBV12-4; j_gene: TRBJ2-3; CDR3aa: ASSDSGGRAQY
v_gene: TRBV6-5; j_gene: TRBJ2-2; CDR3aa: ASSYSPGQGSGELF